This T cell receptor (beta chain) was sequenced for a study of cytomegalovirus exposure and HLA in healthy donors. Looking at the study overall: The same platform was used for the 120 or so validation repertoires as for the approximately 670 first-cohort repertoires, as reported in a later analysis.

Produced via immunoSEQ multiplex PCR; TCRdb's table is partial and in-frame only. The sample includes hundreds of thousands of clones, approximately 86% of them seen just once. The donors were members of the validation cohort, which comprised about 120 subjects and was separate from the first cohort of 730 or so subjects. V shed 2 bases and J shed 13 bases, with 8 bases lying between them. The CDR3 sequence is 11 residues long. Germline lookup yields CDR1 MNHEY and CDR2 SVGAGI. Sample: PBMCs. The chain carries TRBV6-5 and TRBJ2-2, with D perhaps matching TRBD1 (5 bases). This receptor was identified in a woman in her twenties or thirties in good health and CMV-seropositive. CDR3 amino acids: CASSYGAWLFF. The CDR3, as DNA: TGTGCCAGCAGTTACGGGGCATGGCTGTTTTTT.